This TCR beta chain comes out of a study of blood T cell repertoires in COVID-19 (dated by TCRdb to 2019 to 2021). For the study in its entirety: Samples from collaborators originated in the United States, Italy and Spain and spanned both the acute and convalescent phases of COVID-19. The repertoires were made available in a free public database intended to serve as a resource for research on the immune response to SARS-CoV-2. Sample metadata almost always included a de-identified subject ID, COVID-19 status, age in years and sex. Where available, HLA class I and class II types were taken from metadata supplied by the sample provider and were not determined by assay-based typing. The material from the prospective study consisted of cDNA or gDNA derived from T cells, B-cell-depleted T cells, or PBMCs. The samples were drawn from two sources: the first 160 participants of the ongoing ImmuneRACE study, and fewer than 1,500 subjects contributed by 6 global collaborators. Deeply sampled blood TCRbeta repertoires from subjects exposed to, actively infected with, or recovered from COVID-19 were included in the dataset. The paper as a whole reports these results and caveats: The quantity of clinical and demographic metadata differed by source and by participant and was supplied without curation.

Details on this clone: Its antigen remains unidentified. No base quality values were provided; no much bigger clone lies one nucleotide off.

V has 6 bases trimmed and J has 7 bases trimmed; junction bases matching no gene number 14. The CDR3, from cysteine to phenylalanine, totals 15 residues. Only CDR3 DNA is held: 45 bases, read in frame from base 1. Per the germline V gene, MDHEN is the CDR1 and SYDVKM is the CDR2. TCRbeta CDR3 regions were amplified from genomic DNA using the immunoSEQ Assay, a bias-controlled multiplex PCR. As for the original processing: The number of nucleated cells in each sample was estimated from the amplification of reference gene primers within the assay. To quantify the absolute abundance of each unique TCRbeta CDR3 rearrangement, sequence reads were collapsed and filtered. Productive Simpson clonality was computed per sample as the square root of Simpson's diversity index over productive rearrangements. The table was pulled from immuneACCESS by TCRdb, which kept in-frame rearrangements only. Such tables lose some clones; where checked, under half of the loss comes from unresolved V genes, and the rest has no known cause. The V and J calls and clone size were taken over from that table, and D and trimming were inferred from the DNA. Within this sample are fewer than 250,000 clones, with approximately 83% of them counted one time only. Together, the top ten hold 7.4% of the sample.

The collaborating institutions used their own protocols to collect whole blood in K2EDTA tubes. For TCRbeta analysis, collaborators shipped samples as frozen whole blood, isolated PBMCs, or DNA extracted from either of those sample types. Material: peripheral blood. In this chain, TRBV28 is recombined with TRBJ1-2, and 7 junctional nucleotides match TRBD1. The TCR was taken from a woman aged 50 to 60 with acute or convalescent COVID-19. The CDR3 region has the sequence CASSPTNRGLGGYTF. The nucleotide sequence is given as TGTGCCAGCAGCCCTACCAACAGGGGCTTAGGTGGCTACACCTTC.